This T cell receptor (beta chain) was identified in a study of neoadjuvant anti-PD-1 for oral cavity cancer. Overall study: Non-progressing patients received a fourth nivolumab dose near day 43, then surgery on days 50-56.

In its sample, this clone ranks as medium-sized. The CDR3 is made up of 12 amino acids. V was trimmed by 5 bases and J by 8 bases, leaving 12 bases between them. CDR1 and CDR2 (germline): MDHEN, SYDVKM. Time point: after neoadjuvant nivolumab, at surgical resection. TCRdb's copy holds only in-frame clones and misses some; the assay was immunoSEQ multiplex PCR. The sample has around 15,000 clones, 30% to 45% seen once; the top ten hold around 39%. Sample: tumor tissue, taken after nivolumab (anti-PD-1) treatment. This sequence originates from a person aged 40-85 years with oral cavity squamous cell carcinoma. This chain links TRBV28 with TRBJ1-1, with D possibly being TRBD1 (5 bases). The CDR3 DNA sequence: TGTGCCAGCAGTGAACAGTGGGGGGAAGCTTTCTTT. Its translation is CASSEQWGEAFF.